This TCR beta chain was retrieved from a study of blood T cell repertoires in COVID-19. Study-level information: Acute and convalescent COVID-19 specimens originated in the United States, Italy and Spain.

In the original processing: Amplifying reference gene primers gave estimates of nucleated cell counts. Sequencing was performed with immunoSEQ multiplex PCR; in TCRdb, only in-frame clones are kept and a portion is missing. The V and J calls and clone size were taken over from that table, and D and trimming were inferred from the DNA. The data contain about 71,000 clones, approximately 80% of them singletons. CDR1 MDHEN and CDR2 SYDVKM come from the germline V gene. The CDR3 runs 14 residues. The V segment lost 6 bases and the J segment 4 bases; nucleotides outside the gene matches: 8. The sequence was obtained from a man aged 30 to 39 with COVID-19, enrolled during active disease. Sequencing was done on a sample of peripheral blood. The chain combines TRBV28 with TRBJ1-2; 7 bases are a match to TRBD1. The CDR3 DNA sequence: TGTGCCAGCAGACGTCGGGGACAGATCTATGGCTACACCTTC. Translated, it gives CASRRRGQIYGYTF.